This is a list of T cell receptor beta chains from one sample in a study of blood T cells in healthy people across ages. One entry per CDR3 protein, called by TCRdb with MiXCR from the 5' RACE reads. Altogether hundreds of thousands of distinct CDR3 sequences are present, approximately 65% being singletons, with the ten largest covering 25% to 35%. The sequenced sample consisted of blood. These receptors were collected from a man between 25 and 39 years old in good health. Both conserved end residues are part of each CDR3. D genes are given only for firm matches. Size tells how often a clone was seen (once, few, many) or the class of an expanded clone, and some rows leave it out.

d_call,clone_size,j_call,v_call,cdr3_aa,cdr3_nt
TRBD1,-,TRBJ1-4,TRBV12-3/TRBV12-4,CASSVRTGGNEKLFF,TGTGCCAGCAGCGTGAGGACAGGGGGAAATGAAAAACTGTTTTTT
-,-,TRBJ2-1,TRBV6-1,CASSETAGWYNEQFF,TGTGCCAGCAGTGAAACGGCAGGGTGGTACAATGAGCAGTTCTTC
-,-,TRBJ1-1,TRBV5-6,CASSLEWGANTEAFF,TGTGCCAGCAGCTTGGAGTGGGGCGCGAACACTGAAGCTTTCTTT
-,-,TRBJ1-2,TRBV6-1,CASSEEWGRGALGYTF,TGTGCCAGCAGTGAAGAGTGGGGCCGGGGGGCTCTAGGCTACACCTTC
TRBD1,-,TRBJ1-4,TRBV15,CATSRDSTGGLEKLFF,TGTGCCACCAGCAGAGATTCGACAGGGGGCCTTGAAAAACTGTTTTTT
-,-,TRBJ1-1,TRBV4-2,CASSQTGGTTEAFF,TGTGCCAGCAGCCAAACCGGTGGAACAACTGAAGCTTTCTTT
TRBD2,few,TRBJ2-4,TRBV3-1,CASSQVPSGGNIQYF,TGTGCCAGCAGCCAAGTACCTAGCGGGGGAAACATTCAGTACTTC
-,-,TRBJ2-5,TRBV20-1,CSARDTRLGETQYF,TGCAGTGCTAGAGATACGCGACTAGGGGAGACCCAGTACTTC
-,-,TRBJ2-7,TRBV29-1,CSVEALGGGSYEQYF,TGCAGCGTTGAAGCACTAGGGGGAGGCTCCTACGAGCAGTACTTC
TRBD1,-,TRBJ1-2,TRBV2,CASSEGQKANYGYTF,TGTGCCAGCAGTGAGGGACAGAAAGCTAACTATGGCTACACCTTC
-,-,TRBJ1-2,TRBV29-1,CSVDPEGYTF,TGCAGCGTTGATCCGGAGGGCTACACCTTC
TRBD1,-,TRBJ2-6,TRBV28,CASSRTGLIGPGANVLTF,TGTGCCAGCAGCCGGACAGGCCTTATTGGACCTGGGGCCAACGTCCTGACTTTC
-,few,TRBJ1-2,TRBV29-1,CSVGGSETGSNYGYTF,TGCAGCGTTGGCGGCTCGGAGACAGGATCTAACTATGGCTACACCTTC
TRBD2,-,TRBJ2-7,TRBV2,CASSYVSGGAEEQYF,TGTGCCAGCAGCTATGTAAGCGGGGGGGCGGAGGAGCAGTACTTC